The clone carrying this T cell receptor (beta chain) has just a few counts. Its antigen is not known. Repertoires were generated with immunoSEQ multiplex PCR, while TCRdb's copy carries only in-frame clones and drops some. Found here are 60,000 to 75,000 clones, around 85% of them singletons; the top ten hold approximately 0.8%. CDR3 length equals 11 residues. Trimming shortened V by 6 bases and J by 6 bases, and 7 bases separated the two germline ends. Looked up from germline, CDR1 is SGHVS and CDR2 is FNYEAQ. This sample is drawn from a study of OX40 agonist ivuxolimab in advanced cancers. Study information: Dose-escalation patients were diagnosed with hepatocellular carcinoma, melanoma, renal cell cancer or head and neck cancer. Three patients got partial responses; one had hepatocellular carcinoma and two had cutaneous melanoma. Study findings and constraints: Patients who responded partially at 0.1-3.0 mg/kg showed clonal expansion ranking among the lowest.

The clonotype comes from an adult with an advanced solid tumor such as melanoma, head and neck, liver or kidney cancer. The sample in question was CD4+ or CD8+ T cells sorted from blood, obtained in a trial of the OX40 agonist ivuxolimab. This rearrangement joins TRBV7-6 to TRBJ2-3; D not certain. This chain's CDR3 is CASRSGDTQYF. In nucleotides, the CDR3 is TGTGCCAGCAGAAGTGGGGATACGCAGTATTTT.